This T cell receptor beta chain was retrieved from a study of cytomegalovirus exposure and HLA in healthy donors. General study points: Subsequent analysis showed first-cohort TCR clusters tending to co-occur in 120 or so validation repertoires. Many donors carried some public TCRs, although rarity characterized most TCR sequences. The study flagged about 150 TCR beta chains as cytomegalovirus-associated.

Only in-frame clones appear in the TCRdb table, and some are missing; sequencing was by immunoSEQ multiplex PCR. The repertoire holds about 190,000 clones, more than 75% seen once, with approximately 1.5% in the top ten. The donors were members of the validation cohort comprising over 90 subjects, separate from the roughly 670-subject first cohort. Deletions cut 5 bases from V and 4 bases from J, with 8 bases between. The CDR3 spans 12 residues. Germline CDR1 LNHDA, CDR2 SQIVND (reference sequence). A note on this clone: Its target is unknown.

The chain couples TRBV19 to TRBJ2-5; D perhaps matches TRBD2 (5 bases). Sequencing was performed on PBMCs. The source is a woman aged 18-35 years in good health and CMV-seronegative. The CDR3: CASSEGLETQYF. The CDR3 nucleotides read TGTGCCAGTAGTGAGGGATTAGAGACCCAGTACTTC.